This T cell receptor beta chain was recovered during a study of identical twins. The study's findings and limits: Out-of-frame sharing of TCR alpha in monozygotic twins was underestimated by models. Out-of-frame beta chain sequences displayed weaker excess sharing between twins.

A remark on this clonotype: What it binds is not known.

It was template switching that added a universal primer site, and there were unique molecular identifiers on the cDNA. Via MiXCR, TCRdb re-called the 5' RACE reads, giving one row per CDR3 protein. The data hold 200,000 to 250,000 distinct CDR3 sequences, with about an eighth observed a single time. CDR1 is KGHDR and CDR2 is SFDVKD in the germline V gene. CDR3 size: 16 residues. Trimming took off 2 bases at V and 3 bases at J, with 13 bases between the two ends. This sample also appeared in a second study, on yellow fever vaccine responses in identical twins. In that study: Twins reportedly showed a vaccine T cell response that seemed partly convergent and partly personalized.

V gene TRBV24-1 combines with J gene TRBJ1-5; D is perhaps TRBD1 (5 bases). The specimen was memory (CD45RO+) T cells sorted from blood. The sequence derives from a woman aged 18-30 years in good health. CDR3 nucleotide sequence: TGTGCCACCAGTGATTCTCAGGGAAGACTCAATCAGCCCCAGCATTTT. This codes for CATSDSQGRLNQPQHF.